This TCR beta chain emerged from a study of control samples from healthy donors and cancer patients. The CDR3 totals 15 residues. V shed 10 bases, J shed 1 base, and the junction held 9 bases outside the gene matches. CDR1 ENHRY and CDR2 SYGVKD come from the germline V gene. Assay used: immunoSEQ multiplex PCR; TCRdb lists only in-frame clones, some missing. The sample yields approximately 90,000 clones, about nine tenths seen once. The source of this sequence is a young man in good health. The rearrangement uses TRBV10-3 and TRBJ1-5; 8 positions match TRBD1. Sequencing input: blood. The CDR3 sequence: CATRTGKDSNQPQHF. The CDR3 DNA sequence: TGTGCCACCCGGACAGGGAAAGACAGCAATCAGCCCCAGCATTTT.